This T cell receptor beta chain emerged from a study of cytomegalovirus exposure and HLA in healthy donors. The donors were healthy bone marrow donors. Study-wide points: For presence/absence analyses, sequencing depth was assumed to be roughly uniform across donors.

Trimming shortened V by 2 bases and J by 5 bases, and 3 bases separated the two germline ends. The CDR3 is made up of 10 amino acids. The V gene's germline CDR1 is GTSNPN and CDR2 SVGIG (reference sequence). To note about this clone: The antigen is unknown.

60 Vbeta and 13 Jbeta primers were used in PCR. Generated by immunoSEQ multiplex PCR, the TCRdb table keeps only in-frame clones and is missing some. The table includes under 200,000 clones, about 80% detected once. The rearrangement links TRBV30 to TRBJ2-5, with no clear D. The sequence was obtained from a woman aged 25 to 39 in good health and CMV-seropositive. The material sequenced was PBMCs. For the CDR3, the DNA is TGTGCCTGGAGTCGGGAGACCCAGTACTTC. The encoded protein is CAWSRETQYF.